This entry lists 14 T cell receptor beta chains sequenced from one sample in a study of cytomegalovirus exposure and HLA in healthy donors. Profiled with immunoSEQ multiplex PCR; TCRdb holds only in-frame clones, not every one. The sample includes around 69,000 clones, 95% to 96% of them seen just once. Sequencing was performed on PBMCs. Receptor source: a woman in her late teens or twenties in good health and CMV-seropositive.

The chain is built from TRBV15 and TRBJ2-7, with 9 bases fitting TRBD1. Germline assignment: CDR1 LNHNV and CDR2 YYDKDF (reference sequence). Losses at the gene ends were 4 bases for V and 2 bases for J; bases not matched to a gene: 9. This CDR3 has 16 residues. Here the CDR3 DNA reads TGTGCCACCAGCAACGACGGGACAGGGAGGCCCTACGAGCAGTACTTC. This translates into CATSNDGTGRPYEQYF. Full variable domain (outside the CDR3, taken from reference TRBV15 and TRBJ2-7): DAMVIQNPRYQVTQFGKPVTLSCSQTLNHNVMYWYQQKSSQAPKLLFHYYDKDFNNEADTPDNFQSRRPNTSFCFLDIRSPGLGDTAMYLCATSNDGTGRPYEQYFGPGTRLTVT.

CDR3 coding DNA: TGTGCCAGCAGTTTATTACAGGGGAGATCCGACACTGAAGCTTTCTTT. Translating it yields CASSLLQGRSDTEAFF. The V gene is TRBV28, the J gene TRBJ1-1, with 7 bases that match TRBD1. The CDR3 contains 16 residues. Germline CDR1 is MDHEN and CDR2 is SYDVKM. Trimming at V came to 1 base and at J to 3 bases, leaving 8 bases not matched to a gene.

The CDR3 reads CASSERHSSYEQYF. The CDR3 region has the DNA TGTGCCAGCAGTGAAAGGCACAGTTCCTACGAGCAGTACTTC. The genes are TRBV6-1 and TRBJ2-7; no clear D. This CDR3 has 14 amino acids. Germline CDR1 MNHNS, CDR2 SASEGT. Deletions cut 2 bases from V and 1 base from J, with 9 bases between.

This chain connects TRBV7-6 to TRBJ2-5; D may be TRBD2 (5 bases). V lost 4 bases and J 3 bases, leaving 12 bases between the germline ends. The CDR3 sequence is 14 residues long. Germline V gives CDR1 SGHVS, CDR2 FNYEAQ. The CDR3 loop is CASSSPEREETQYF. DNA of the CDR3: TGTGCCAGCAGCTCCCCGGAGAGGGAAGAGACCCAGTACTTC.

V gene TRBV6-5 combines with J gene TRBJ2-2; tentatively, D is TRBD2 (5 bases). Trimming cost V 0 bases and J 7 bases, with 12 bases left between them. The CDR3 runs to 15 residues. Germline V gene sequence: CDR1 MNHEY, CDR2 SVGAGI. CDR3 coding DNA: TGTGCCAGCAGTTACTCAACGGGAATGAGCGGGGAGCTGTTTTTT. Residues: CASSYSTGMSGELFF.

As to this clone: One junction end does not reproduce the germline sequence, and a read error may be involved. The chain has TRBV30 and TRBJ1-2; D possibly corresponds to TRBD1 (5 bases). The CDR3 is made up of 13 amino acids. Germline values: CDR1 GTSNPN, CDR2 SVGIG (reference sequence). The CDR3 DNA reads as TGTGCCTGGAGTCTGACAGCTAAGTATGGCTACACCTTC. It codes for CAWSLTAKYGYTF.

The chain is built from TRBV5-8 and TRBJ2-7; perhaps TRBD1 as D (6 bases). CDR1 SGHTS and CDR2 YDEGEE come from the germline V gene. This CDR3 contains 14 residues. V was clipped by 0 bases and J by 3 bases, with 10 bases between them. The CDR3 nucleotides are TGTGCCAGCAGCTTGGAGGGGACAAGCTACGAGCAGTACTTC. Encoded protein: CASSLEGTSYEQYF. The full variable domain, completed using reference TRBV5-8 and TRBJ2-7, is EAGVTQSPTHLIKTRGQQATLRCSPISGHTSVYWYQQALGLGLQFLLWYDEGEERNRGNFPPRFSGRQFPNYSSELNVNALELEDSALYLCASSLEGTSYEQYFGPGTRLTVT.

A single count supports this clone. The genes are TRBV30 and TRBJ2-1; 9 bases fit TRBD2. Trimming took 4 bases from V and 5 from J; bases not matched to a gene: 21. Germline CDR1 is GTSNPN and CDR2 is SVGIG (reference sequence). This CDR3 is 19 amino acids long. The CDR3 sequence is CAWKNLGALGLAGDNEQFF. The DNA of the CDR3 is TGTGCCTGGAAAAATTTGGGGGCTCTGGGACTAGCAGGCGACAATGAGCAGTTCTTC.

The chain uses TRBV18 and TRBJ2-5, with TRBD1 matching 9 bases. The ends lost 3 bases at V and 2 bases at J; junction bases unmatched: 10. CDR1 is KGHSH and CDR2 is LQKENI in the germline V gene. The CDR3 loop spans 17 amino acids. CDR3 residues: CASSPGTGLWGQETQYF. The CDR3 coding sequence is TGTGCCAGCTCACCCGGGACAGGGTTGTGGGGACAAGAGACCCAGTACTTC.

The CDR3 region has the DNA TGTGCCAGCAGCCCTCTCGGACAGGGGAGGAATGAGCAGTTCTTC. It translates to CASSPLGQGRNEQFF. This chain connects TRBV5-4 to TRBJ2-1, with 9 bases aligning to TRBD1. V was pared by 4 bases and J by 7 bases, with 9 bases of the junction left unmatched. The CDR3 covers 15 residues. The germline V gene encodes CDR1 SGHNT and CDR2 YYREEE (reference sequence).

CDR3 residues: CASSAAGARLYEQYF. The CDR3 DNA follows: TGTGCCAGCAGTGCAGCGGGGGCGAGGCTCTACGAGCAGTACTTC. This rearrangement joins TRBV28 to TRBJ2-7; TRBD2 agrees at 8 bases. V lost 5 bases to trimming and J lost 3 bases; unmatched junction nucleotides: 9. Per the germline V gene, CDR1 is MDHEN and CDR2 is SYDVKM. The CDR3 is made up of 15 amino acids.

The chain links TRBV15 to TRBJ2-2; 14 bases fit TRBD2. Trimming removed 5 bases from V and 6 bases from J; junction bases left unmatched: 8. This CDR3 is 17 amino acids long. Germline lookup yields CDR1 LNHNV and CDR2 YYDKDF (reference sequence). CDR3 DNA: TGTGCCACCAGCGCCCGGATGGGACTAGCGGGAGCCGGGGAGCTGTTTTTT. Translating gives CATSARMGLAGAGELFF.

The gene calls are TRBV10-3 and TRBJ2-1; 11 positions agree with TRBD1. This CDR3 is built from 15 residues. Germline loops: CDR1 ENHRY, CDR2 SYGVKD. V lost 6 bases to trimming and J lost 6 bases; unmatched junction nucleotides: 7. The CDR3 spells CAISPDRGQINEQFF. CDR3 nucleotides: TGTGCCATCAGCCCGGACAGGGGGCAAATCAATGAGCAGTTCTTC.

The chain joins TRBV2 to TRBJ2-3; D gene unclear. In germline, CDR1 is SNHLY, CDR2 FYNNEI. Trimming took 6 bases from V and 4 from J, leaving 14 bases between them. CDR3 length equals 14 residues. CDR3: CASSFLSVSDTQYF. CDR3 DNA: TGTGCCAGCAGCTTCCTGTCTGTATCAGATACGCAGTATTTT.